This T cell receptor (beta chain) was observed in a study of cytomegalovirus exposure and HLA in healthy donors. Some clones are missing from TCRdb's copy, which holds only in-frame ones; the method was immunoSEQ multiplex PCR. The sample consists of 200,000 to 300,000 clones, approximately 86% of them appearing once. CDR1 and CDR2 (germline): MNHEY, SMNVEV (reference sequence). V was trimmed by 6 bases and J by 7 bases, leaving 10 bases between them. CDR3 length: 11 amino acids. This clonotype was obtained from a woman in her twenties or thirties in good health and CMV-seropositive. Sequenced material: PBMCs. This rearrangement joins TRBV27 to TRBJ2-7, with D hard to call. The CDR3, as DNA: TGTGCCAGCAGCGACTCGTGGGAGCAGTACTTC. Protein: CASSDSWEQYF.